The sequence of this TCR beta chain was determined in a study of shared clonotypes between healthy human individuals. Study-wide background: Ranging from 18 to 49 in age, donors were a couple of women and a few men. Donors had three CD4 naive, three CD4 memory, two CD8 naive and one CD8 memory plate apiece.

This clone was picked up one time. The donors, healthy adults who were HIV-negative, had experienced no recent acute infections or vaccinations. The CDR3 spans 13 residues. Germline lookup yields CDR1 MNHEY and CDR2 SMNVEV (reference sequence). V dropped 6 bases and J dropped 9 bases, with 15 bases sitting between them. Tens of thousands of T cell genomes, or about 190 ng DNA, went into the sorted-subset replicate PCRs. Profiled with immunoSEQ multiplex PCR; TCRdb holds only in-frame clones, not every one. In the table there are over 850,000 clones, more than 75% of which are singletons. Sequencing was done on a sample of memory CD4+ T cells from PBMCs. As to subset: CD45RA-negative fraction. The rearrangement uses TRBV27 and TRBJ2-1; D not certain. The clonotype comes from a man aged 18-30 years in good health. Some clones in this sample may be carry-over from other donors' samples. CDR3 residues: CASRAREVREQFF. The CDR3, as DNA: TGTGCCAGCAGAGCGAGAGAAGTTCGTGAGCAGTTCTTC.